The following is a TCR beta chain sequence with its context. This sample is drawn from a study of blood T cell repertoires in COVID-19. Method: immunoSEQ multiplex PCR; TCRdb's copy keeps in-frame clones and lacks some. The table records over 40,000 clones, approximately 84% of them present only once. J was trimmed by 5 bases and V by 6 bases; bases with no gene match: 3. This CDR3 region has 12 residues. Germline V gives CDR1 MNHEY, CDR2 SVGAGI. The rearrangement uses TRBV6-5 and TRBJ1-1; 7 bases are a match to TRBD1. The sequenced sample consisted of peripheral blood. The origin of this receptor is a human donor in a cohort sampled during active COVID-19. The CDR3 region has the DNA TGTGCCAGCAGCCCAGGGGGGACTGAAGCTTTCTTT. Residues: CASSPGGTEAFF.